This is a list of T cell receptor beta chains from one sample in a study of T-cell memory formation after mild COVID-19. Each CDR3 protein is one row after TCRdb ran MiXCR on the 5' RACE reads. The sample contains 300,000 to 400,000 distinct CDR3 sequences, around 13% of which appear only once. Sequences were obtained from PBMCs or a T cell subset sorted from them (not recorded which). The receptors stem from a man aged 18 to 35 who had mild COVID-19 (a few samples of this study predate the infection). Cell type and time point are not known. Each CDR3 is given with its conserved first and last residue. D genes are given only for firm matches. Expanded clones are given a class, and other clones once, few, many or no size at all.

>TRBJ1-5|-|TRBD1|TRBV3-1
TGTGCCAGCAGCCAAGATGTGGGACAGGGCCCTCAGCCCCAGCATTTT
CASSQDVGQGPQPQHF
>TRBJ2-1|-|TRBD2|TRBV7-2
TGTGCCAGCAGCCTCCCTAGGACTAGCGGGACCTCCTACAATGAGCAGTTCTTC
CASSLPRTSGTSYNEQFF
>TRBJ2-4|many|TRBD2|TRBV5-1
TGCGCCAGCAGTGCACTAGCGGGGCCAGAAAACATTCAGTACTTC
CASSALAGPENIQYF
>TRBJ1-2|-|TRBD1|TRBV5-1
TGCGCCAGCAGCTTGGGAGGGACAGGGGGCTTCGAATATGGCTACACCTTC
CASSLGGTGGFEYGYTF
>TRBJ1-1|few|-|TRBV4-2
TGTGCCAGCAGGAGCCGGGGCGCTGAGCCTGAAGCTTTCTTT
CASRSRGAEPEAFF
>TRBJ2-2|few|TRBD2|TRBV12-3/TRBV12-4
TGTGCCAGCAGTTCCCTCGGGAGCGGGGTCCTGAACACCGGGGAGCTGTTTTTT
CASSSLGSGVLNTGELFF
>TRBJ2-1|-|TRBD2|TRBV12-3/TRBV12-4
TGTGCCAGCAGCAGGACTAGCGGGGGCGAATCCTACAATGAGCAGTTCTTC
CASSRTSGGESYNEQFF
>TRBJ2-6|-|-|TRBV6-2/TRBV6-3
TGTGCCAGCAGTTACGATACAGCTCCTGGGGCCAACGTCCTGACTTTC
CASSYDTAPGANVLTF
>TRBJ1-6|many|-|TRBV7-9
TGTGCCAGCAGCTTAGAGAATTCACCCCTCCACTTT
CASSLENSPLHF
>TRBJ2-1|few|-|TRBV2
TGTGCCAGCATGTTCGGGGGCTCCTACAATGAGCAGTTCTTC
CASMFGGSYNEQFF
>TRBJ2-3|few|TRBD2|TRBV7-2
TGTGCCAGCAGCTCCTTAGCGGGGGGCTCCGGGGATACGCAGTATTTT
CASSSLAGGSGDTQYF
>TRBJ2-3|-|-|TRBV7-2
TGTGCCAGCAGCTTAGCGGTTAGGCAGGGCATCTCAAATACGCAGTATTTT
CASSLAVRQGISNTQYF
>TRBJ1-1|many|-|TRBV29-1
TGCAGCGTTGAGGGGTACACTGAAGCTTTCTTT
CSVEGYTEAFF
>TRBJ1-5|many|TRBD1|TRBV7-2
TGTGCCAGCAGCTTACGTCCCCAGGGGGCAGGGCAGCCCCAGCATTTT
CASSLRPQGAGQPQHF
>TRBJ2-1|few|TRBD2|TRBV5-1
TGCGCCAGCAGCTTGTCGGCGGGGGTCCGGGAGCAGTTCTTC
CASSLSAGVREQFF
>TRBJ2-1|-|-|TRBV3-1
TGTGCCAGCAGCCCCAAGATGTGGGGTATGTGGATTGAGCAGTTCTTC
CASSPKMWGMWIEQFF
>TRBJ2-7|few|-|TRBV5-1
TGCGCCAGCAGCTCCCAAGCGGAAGGTGAGCAGTACTTC
CASSSQAEGEQYF
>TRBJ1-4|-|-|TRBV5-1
TGCGCCAGCAGCTTGGAAAACGGCGGACTGTTTTTT
CASSLENGGLFF
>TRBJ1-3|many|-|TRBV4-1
TGCGCCAGCAGCCACGTCTGGACTTTCTCTGGAAACACCATATATTTT
CASSHVWTFSGNTIYF
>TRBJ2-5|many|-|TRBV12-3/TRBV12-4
TGTGCCAGCGCAAGGGGGATTCCAGAGACCCAGTACTTC
CASARGIPETQYF
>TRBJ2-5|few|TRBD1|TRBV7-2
TGTGCCAGCAGCTCAGGGGGCGCCCAGTACTTC
CASSSGGAQYF
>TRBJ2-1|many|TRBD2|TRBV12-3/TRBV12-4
TGTGCCAGCAGTTGGGCGGGGGGGCCGCTCGATGAGCAGTTCTTC
CASSWAGGPLDEQFF
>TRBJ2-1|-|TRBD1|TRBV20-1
TGCAGTGCTAGCAGGACAGGGGGCTACAATGAGCAGTTCTTC
CSASRTGGYNEQFF
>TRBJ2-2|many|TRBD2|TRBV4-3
TGCGCCAGCAGCCAGGAAACCGGGACTAGCGGGGAGGACGGGGAGCTGTTTTTT
CASSQETGTSGEDGELFF
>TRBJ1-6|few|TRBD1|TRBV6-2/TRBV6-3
TGTGCCAGCAGTTATCACGGACAGGGGAGGAATTCACCCCTCCACTTT
CASSYHGQGRNSPLHF
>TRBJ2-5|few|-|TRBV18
TGTGCCAGCTCACGGGGGGAACAAGAGACCCAGTACTTC
CASSRGEQETQYF
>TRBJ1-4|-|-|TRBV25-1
TGTGCCAGCAGTGAATCCCCCACTCGCACTAATGAAAAACTGTTTTTT
CASSESPTRTNEKLFF
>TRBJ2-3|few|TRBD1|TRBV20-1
TGCAGTGCTTCTAGGCACAGGGGGGACACAGATACGCAGTATTTT
CSASRHRGDTDTQYF
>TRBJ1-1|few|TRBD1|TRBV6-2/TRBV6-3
TGTGCCAGCAGTTCATGGGACAGGGGGTTCGAGAACACTGAAGCTTTCTTT
CASSSWDRGFENTEAFF
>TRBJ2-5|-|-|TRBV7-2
TGTGCCAGCAGCTTAGCGACAAGCGGGCCCACCCAGTACTTC
CASSLATSGPTQYF
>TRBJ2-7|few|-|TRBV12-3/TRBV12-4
TGTGCCACCCGGGGCAGCGGGTACGAGCAGTACTTC
CATRGSGYEQYF
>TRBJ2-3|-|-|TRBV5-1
TGCGCCAGCAGCTTTTTAAATACGCAGTATTTT
CASSFLNTQYF
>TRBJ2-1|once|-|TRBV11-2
TGTGCCAGCAGCTTCGGCGCAGGGGGGATCAATGAGCAGTTCTTC
CASSFGAGGINEQFF
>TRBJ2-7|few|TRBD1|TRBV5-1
TGCGCCAGCAGGACAGGGGAAGGTTTGTACGAGCAGTACTTC
CASRTGEGLYEQYF
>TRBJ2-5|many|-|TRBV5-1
TGCGCCAGCAGCCGTCCAGGGGATGAGACCCAGTACTTC
CASSRPGDETQYF
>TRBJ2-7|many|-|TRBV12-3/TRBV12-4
TGTGCCAGCAGTTTAGGGGATTTAGGCGAGCAGTACTTC
CASSLGDLGEQYF
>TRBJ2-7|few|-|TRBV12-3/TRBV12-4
TGTGCCAGCAGTTTAGGGGACGTCCGCTCCTACGAGCAGTACTTC
CASSLGDVRSYEQYF
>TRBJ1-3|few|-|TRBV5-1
TGCGCCAGCAGTATGGGGGGGCCTGGAAACACCATATATTTT
CASSMGGPGNTIYF
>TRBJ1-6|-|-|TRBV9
TGTGCCAGCAATAGGGATAGATCACCCCTCCACTTT
CASNRDRSPLHF
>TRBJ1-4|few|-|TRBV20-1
TGCAGTGCGTTCCTCGCTAATGAAAAACTGTTTTTT
CSAFLANEKLFF
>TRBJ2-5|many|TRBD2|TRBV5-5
TGTGCCAGCAGCTTGAATAGCGGGGGGGCCGAGACCCAGTACTTC
CASSLNSGGAETQYF
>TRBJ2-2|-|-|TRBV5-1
TGCGCCAGCAGCCCCCCCAGAATTAGCACCGGGGAGCTGTTTTTT
CASSPPRISTGELFF